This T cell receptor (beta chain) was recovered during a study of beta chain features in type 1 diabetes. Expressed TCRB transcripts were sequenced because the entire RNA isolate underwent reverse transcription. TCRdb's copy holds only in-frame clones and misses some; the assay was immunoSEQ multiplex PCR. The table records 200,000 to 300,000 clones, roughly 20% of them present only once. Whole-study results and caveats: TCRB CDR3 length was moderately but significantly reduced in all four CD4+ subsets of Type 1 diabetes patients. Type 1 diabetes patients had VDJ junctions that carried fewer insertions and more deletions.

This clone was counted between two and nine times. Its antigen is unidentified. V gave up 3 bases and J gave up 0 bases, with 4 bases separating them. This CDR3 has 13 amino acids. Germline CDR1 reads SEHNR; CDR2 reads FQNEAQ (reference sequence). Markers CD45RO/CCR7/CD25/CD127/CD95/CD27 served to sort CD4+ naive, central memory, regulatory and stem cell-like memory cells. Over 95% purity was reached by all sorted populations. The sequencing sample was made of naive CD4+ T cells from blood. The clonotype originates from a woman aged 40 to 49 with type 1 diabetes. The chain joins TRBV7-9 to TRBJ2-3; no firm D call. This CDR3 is CASSFVSTDTQYF. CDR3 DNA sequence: TGTGCCAGCAGCTTCGTTAGCACAGATACGCAGTATTTT.